These 10 T cell receptor beta chains were sequenced from one sample in a study of cytomegalovirus exposure and HLA in healthy donors (dated by TCRdb to 2015 to 2018). Libraries were built with the immunoSEQ multiplex PCR assay. For the multiplex PCR, a mixture combining 60 forward primers for TCR Vbeta segments and 13 reverse primers for TCR Jbeta segments was used. TCRdb mirrors the immuneACCESS table, restricted to in-frame sequences. Some clones are absent from its copies; in checked studies, under half trace to an unresolved V gene, and the reason for the others is unknown. The sample table contains about 160,000 clones; only one count was recorded for 85% of them. 1% of the sample goes to the ten largest clones. Sequenced input: PBMCs. The receptor source for this set is a boy between 2 and 10 years old in good health and CMV-seronegative.

The chain links TRBV5-5 to TRBJ2-3; weak D call: TRBD1 (5 bases). V was pared by 2 bases and J by 1 base, with 5 bases between. CDR1 and CDR2 from the germline V gene are SGHKS and YYEKEE (reference sequence). There are 13 residues in the CDR3. The CDR3 region has the DNA TGTGCCAGCAGCTTCAGGGGCACAGATACGCAGTATTTT. Protein: CASSFRGTDTQYF.

The rearrangement links TRBV2 to TRBJ2-2; 8 nucleotides line up with TRBD1. CDR1 is SNHLY, CDR2 FYNNEI, per germline. The CDR3 consists of 15 residues. V was clipped by 6 bases and J by 0 bases; unmatched bases: 3. CDR3 loop: CASRTGAANTGELFF. The CDR3 DNA reads TGTGCCAGCAGGACAGGGGCAGCGAACACCGGGGAGCTGTTTTTT.

This sequence joins TRBV28 and TRBJ2-7; 14 positions agree with TRBD2. V lost 5 bases and J lost 1; bases outside the gene matches: 10. CDR1 and CDR2 (germline): MDHEN, SYDVKM. This CDR3 contains 18 residues. The CDR3 region is CASSVRGLAGAPSYEQYF. CDR3 coding DNA: TGTGCCAGCAGTGTACGGGGACTAGCGGGAGCCCCTTCCTACGAGCAGTACTTC.

The rearrangement uses TRBV2 and TRBJ2-1, with TRBD1 matching 8 bases. The CDR3 sequence is 17 residues long. V trimming: 6 bases; J trimming: 0 bases; junction bases outside the gene matches: 10. Per the germline V gene, CDR1 is SNHLY and CDR2 is FYNNEI. CDR3 in DNA: TGTGCCAGCAGCGGGGGACAGGCCTTTAGCTCCTACAATGAGCAGTTCTTC. Protein product: CASSGGQAFSSYNEQFF.

The V call is TRBV15, the J call TRBJ2-1; 9 nucleotides agree with TRBD2. This CDR3 is built from 14 residues. V gave up 4 bases and J gave up 9 bases; unmatched junction bases: 7. The V gene's germline CDR1 is LNHNV and CDR2 YYDKDF (reference sequence). In nucleotides, the CDR3 is TGTGCCACCAGCACCGGGACTAGCTTCGCTGAGCAGTTCTTC. It translates to CATSTGTSFAEQFF.

The genes are TRBV2 and TRBJ2-7; no reliable D call. The CDR3 runs to 14 residues. CDR1 and CDR2 (germline): SNHLY, FYNNEI. V shed 3 bases and J shed 2 bases, with 11 bases lying between them. CDR3: CASSDASVAYEQYF. CDR3 DNA: TGTGCCAGCAGTGATGCCAGCGTCGCCTACGAGCAGTACTTC.

This rearrangement joins TRBV11-2 to TRBJ2-3; D is perhaps TRBD1 (5 bases). Trimming removed 4 bases from V and 10 bases from J, with 15 bases in between. The CDR3 length is 13 residues. CDR1 and CDR2 (germline): SGHAT, FQNNGV. Here the CDR3 reads CASSSLQGSAQYF. In DNA form, the CDR3 reads TGTGCCAGCAGCTCACTCCAGGGAAGTGCGCAGTATTTT.

J is TRBJ2-7 and V is TRBV2, with D maybe TRBD1 (6 bases). CDR1 is SNHLY, CDR2 FYNNEI, per germline. This CDR3 spans 14 amino acids. V was clipped by 7 bases and J by 7 bases, with 20 bases between them. The CDR3 DNA reads TGTGCCAGCAACCCAGGGCTCAGGGGTAATGAGCAGTACGTC. Its protein is CASNPGLRGNEQYV.

The rearrangement uses TRBV28 and TRBJ2-7; D gene uncertain. V dropped 3 bases and J dropped 3 bases, with 12 bases sitting between them. This CDR3 is built from 14 residues. Germline CDR1 and CDR2: MDHEN and SYDVKM. CDR3 region: CASSFGPVLYEQYF. In nucleotides, the CDR3 is TGTGCCAGCAGTTTTGGGCCAGTACTCTACGAGCAGTACTTC.

J is TRBJ1-2 and V is TRBV27; 7 nucleotides agree with TRBD1. V shed 4 bases and J 8 bases; nucleotides not matched to a gene: 19. CDR1 MNHEY and CDR2 SMNVEV come from the germline V gene (reference sequence). CDR3 length: 17 residues. The CDR3 here is CASSSTNRGGGNWGYTF. CDR3 nucleotide sequence: TGTGCCAGCAGTTCTACCAACAGGGGAGGCGGGAATTGGGGCTACACCTTC.